Each of the 7 T cell receptor beta chains below was sequenced from the same sample in a study of OX40 agonist ivuxolimab in advanced cancers. Sequenced by immunoSEQ multiplex PCR; TCRdb stores in-frame clones only, minus some. Of approximately 49,000 clones listed, about 88% are singletons. Sequencing used CD4+ or CD8+ T cells sorted from blood, obtained in a trial of the OX40 agonist ivuxolimab. These receptors were taken from an adult with an advanced solid tumor such as melanoma, head and neck, liver or kidney cancer.

The rearrangement links TRBV5-1 to TRBJ2-1; possibly TRBD2 for D (6 bases). Trimming removed 3 bases from V and 0 bases from J, with 13 bases in between. CDR3 length equals 16 residues. CDR1 and CDR2 from the germline V gene are SGHRS and YFSETQ. Written as DNA, the CDR3 is TGCGCCAGCAGCTGGGAAAGCGGGTCCTCCTACAATGAGCAGTTCTTC. This sequence encodes CASSWESGSSYNEQFF.

The chain joins TRBV9 to TRBJ2-2, with 7 nucleotides matching TRBD1. CDR1 and CDR2 (germline): SGDLS, YYNGEE. The CDR3 extends over 15 amino acids. Germline trimming cut 2 bases from V and 0 bases from J; bases unmatched to any gene: 1. CDR3 amino acids: CASSVGTANTGELFF. DNA for the CDR3: TGTGCCAGCAGCGTCGGGACAGCGAACACCGGGGAGCTGTTTTTT.

This clone was detected a few times. This sequence joins TRBV29-1 and TRBJ2-3; D gene ambiguous. CDR1 and CDR2 (germline): SQVTM, ANQGSEA. Trimming stripped 3 bases from V and 0 bases from J, with 16 bases between. The CDR3 consists of 16 residues. The CDR3: CSVDSWGKPSTDTQYF. DNA for the CDR3: TGCAGCGTTGATTCTTGGGGAAAACCTAGCACAGATACGCAGTATTTT.

The chain recombines TRBV11-2 with TRBJ2-1; D not certain. The V and J ends lost 5 bases and 9 bases respectively, with 14 bases between them. The germline V gene has CDR1 SGHAT and CDR2 FQNNGV. The CDR3 consists of 13 residues. CDR3 protein: CASSPTRASEQFF. Here the CDR3 DNA reads TGTGCCAGCAGCCCCACCCGGGCGAGTGAGCAGTTCTTC.

The rearrangement links TRBV7-2 to TRBJ2-7, with 7 nucleotides matching TRBD1. The V gene's germline CDR1 is SGHTA and CDR2 FQGNSA. The CDR3 runs 14 residues. The V gene end was trimmed by 4 bases and the J gene end by 3 bases; junction bases not matched to a gene: 6. CDR3 DNA sequence: TGTGCCAGCAGCTCTTACGGGACAGACTACGAGCAGTACTTC. This codes for CASSSYGTDYEQYF. The full variable domain, rest sourced from reference TRBV7-2 and TRBJ2-7, is GAGVSQSPSNKVTEKGKDVELRCDPISGHTALYWYRQSLGQGLEFLIYFQGNSAPDKSGLPSDRFSAERTGGSVSTLTIQRTQQEDSAVYLCASSSYGTDYEQYFGPGTRLTVT.

This chain's CDR3 is CATRPGGAGSYEQYF. CDR3 in DNA: TGTGCCACCAGACCGGGGGGGGCCGGCTCCTACGAGCAGTACTTC. The rearrangement uses TRBV10-3 and TRBJ2-7; 8 nucleotides match TRBD2. CDR3 length: 15 amino acids. Germline loops: CDR1 ENHRY, CDR2 SYGVKD. The J segment lost 0 bases and the V segment lost 10 bases, leaving 11 bases of the junction unmatched.

The chain carries TRBV9 and TRBJ2-3, with D possibly matching TRBD2 (5 bases). V was shortened by 3 bases and J by 5 bases, with 16 bases between the two germline ends. This CDR3 region has 15 residues. Germline V gives CDR1 SGDLS, CDR2 YYNGEE. The CDR3 spells CASSATVSAGDTQYF. DNA of the CDR3: TGTGCCAGCAGCGCCACGGTATCCGCGGGAGATACGCAGTATTTT.